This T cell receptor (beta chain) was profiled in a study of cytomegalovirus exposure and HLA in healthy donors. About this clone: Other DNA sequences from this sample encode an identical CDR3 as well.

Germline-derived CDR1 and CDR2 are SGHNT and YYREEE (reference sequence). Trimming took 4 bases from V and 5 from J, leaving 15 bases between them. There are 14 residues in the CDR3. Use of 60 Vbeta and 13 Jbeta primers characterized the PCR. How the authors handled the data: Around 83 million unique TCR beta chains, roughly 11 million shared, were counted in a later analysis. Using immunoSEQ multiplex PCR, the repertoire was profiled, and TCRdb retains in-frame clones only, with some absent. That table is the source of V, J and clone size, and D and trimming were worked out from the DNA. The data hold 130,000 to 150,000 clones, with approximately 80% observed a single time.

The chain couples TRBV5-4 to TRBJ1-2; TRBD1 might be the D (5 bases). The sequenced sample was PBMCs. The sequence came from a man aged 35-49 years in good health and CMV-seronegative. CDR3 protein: CASSPATVPYGYTF. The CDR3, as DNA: TGTGCCAGCAGCCCCGCGACAGTTCCTTATGGCTACACCTTC.